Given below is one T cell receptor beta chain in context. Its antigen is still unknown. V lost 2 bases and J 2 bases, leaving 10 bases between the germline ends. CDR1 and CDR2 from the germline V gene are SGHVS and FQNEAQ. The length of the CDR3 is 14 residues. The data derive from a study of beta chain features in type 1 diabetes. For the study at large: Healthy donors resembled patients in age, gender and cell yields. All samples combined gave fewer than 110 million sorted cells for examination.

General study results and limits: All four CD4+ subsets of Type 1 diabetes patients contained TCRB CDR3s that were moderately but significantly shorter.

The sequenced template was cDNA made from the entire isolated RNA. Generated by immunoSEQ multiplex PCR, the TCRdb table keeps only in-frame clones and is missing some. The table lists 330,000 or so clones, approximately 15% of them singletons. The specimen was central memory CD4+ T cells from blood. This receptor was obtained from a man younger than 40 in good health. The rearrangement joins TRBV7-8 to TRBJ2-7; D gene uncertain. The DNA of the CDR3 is TGTGCCAGCAGCTTATCTTGGATCACCTACGAGCAGTACTTC. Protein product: CASSLSWITYEQYF.